This passage covers 21 T cell receptor beta chains from one sample sequenced in a study of graft-versus-host responses after intestinal transplantation. Libraries were prepared by immunoSEQ multiplex PCR; TCRdb keeps only in-frame clonotypes and omits some of them. This sample has 80,000 or so clones, with roughly 90% found just once. This sample comprised PBMCs, obtained 98 days after intestinal transplantation. The receptors come from a human patient who received an intestinal transplant, so some T cells may come from the graft donor.

The chain joins TRBV4-1 to TRBJ2-3, with D uncertain. This CDR3 contains 14 residues. The V end lost 0 bases, the J end lost 2 bases, and 6 bases lay between the germline ends. CDR1 and CDR2 from the germline V gene are MGHRA and YSYEKL. The CDR3 sequence: CASSQEPATDTQYF. The CDR3, as DNA: TGCGCCAGCAGCCAAGAACCCGCCACAGATACGCAGTATTTT.

V usage is TRBV30 and J usage is TRBJ1-5; D ambiguous. V lost 0 bases and J lost 1, with 4 bases in between. The CDR3 contains 13 residues. From germline, CDR1 is GTSNPN and CDR2 SVGIG (reference sequence). CDR3: CAWSVDSNQPQHF. The CDR3 nucleotides read TGTGCCTGGAGTGTAGACAGCAATCAGCCCCAGCATTTT. The whole variable domain, filled in from reference TRBV30 and TRBJ1-5, reads SQTIHQWPATLVQPVGSPLSLECTVEGTSNPNLYWYRQAAGRGLQLLFYSVGIGQISSEVPQNLSASRPQDRQFILSSKKLLLSDSGFYLCAWSVDSNQPQHFGDGTRLSIL.

The chain links TRBV2 to TRBJ1-1, with D possibly being TRBD1 (6 bases). Trimming cost V 5 bases and J 3 bases, with 16 bases left between them. This CDR3 comprises 15 residues. CDR1 is SNHLY and CDR2 is FYNNEI in the germline V gene. CDR3 DNA sequence: TGTGCCAGCAGTCGACAGGTCGGAGGTGACACTGAAGCTTTCTTT. Its protein product is CASSRQVGGDTEAFF.

The chain couples TRBV4-1 to TRBJ2-7; D remains unclear. The CDR3 covers 14 residues. Germline assignment: CDR1 MGHRA and CDR2 YSYEKL. V was clipped by 0 bases and J by 5 bases, with 11 bases between them. The CDR3, as DNA: TGCGCCAGCAGCCAAGAGGAGCAGGTGAACGAGCAGTACTTC. Its protein product is CASSQEEQVNEQYF.

Turning to this clone: Within the sample, other DNA sequences also encode this same CDR3. The V call is TRBV28, the J call TRBJ2-6, with D unresolved. The CDR3 is 15 amino acids. Germline V gene sequence: CDR1 MDHEN, CDR2 SYDVKM. The V end was cut by 5 bases, the J end by 4 bases, with 12 bases between. This chain's CDR3 is CASSPSVPGANVLTF. CDR3 nucleotide sequence: TGTGCCAGCAGTCCCTCGGTTCCCGGGGCCAACGTCCTGACTTTC.

The chain links TRBV5-6 to TRBJ2-5, with D possibly TRBD2 on 6 matching bases. The V gene lost 4 bases and the J gene lost 5 bases, with 12 bases spanning the gap. The CDR3 is 13 amino acids. The germline V gene has CDR1 SGHDT and CDR2 YYEEEE. The CDR3 region has the DNA TGTGCCAGCAGCCCGGAGGGCTGGGAGACCCAGTACTTC. It translates to CASSPEGWETQYF.

The CDR3 nucleotides are TGCGCCAGCAGCTTGGACCTCAGGGATGGCTACACCTTC. Its translation is CASSLDLRDGYTF. The V and J genes are TRBV5-1 and TRBJ1-2, with D possibly TRBD1 on 5 matching bases. V lost 0 bases, J lost 6 bases, and 9 bases lay in between. CDR1 and CDR2 (germline): SGHRS, YFSETQ. The CDR3 totals 13 residues.

The gene calls are TRBV9 and TRBJ1-1, with 7 bases aligning to TRBD1. Unmatched junction bases numbered 0, after V lost 3 bases and J lost 1 base. CDR3 size: 13 residues. Germline-derived CDR1 and CDR2 are SGDLS and YYNGEE. CDR3 nucleotide sequence: TGTGCCAGCAGCGGACAGGGGAACACTGAAGCTTTCTTT. It translates to CASSGQGNTEAFF.

The chain has TRBV4-1 and TRBJ2-2; TRBD2 agrees at 7 bases. With V trimmed by 0 bases and J by 4 bases, 5 bases remained unmatched. Germline assignment: CDR1 MGHRA and CDR2 YSYEKL. The CDR3 totals 16 residues. CDR3 coding DNA: TGCGCCAGCAGCCAAGAACTGGGGGGGAGCACCGGGGAGCTGTTTTTT. This translates into CASSQELGGSTGELFF.

The V call is TRBV18, the J call TRBJ2-3, with D uncertain. The length of the CDR3 is 16 residues. The germline gives CDR1 KGHSH, CDR2 LQKENI. V lost 6 bases and J 1 base, leaving 17 bases between the germline ends. The CDR3 spells CASSLRVTEGTDTQYF. CDR3 coding DNA: TGTGCCAGCTCCCTAAGGGTTACCGAAGGCACAGATACGCAGTATTTT.

This chain links TRBV9 with TRBJ2-1; 8 bases are a match to TRBD1. CDR1 is SGDLS, CDR2 YYNGEE, per germline. V was pared by 6 bases and J by 5 bases, with 7 bases of the junction left unmatched. The CDR3 consists of 14 residues. CDR3 in DNA: TGTGCCAGCACCGGACAGGGTGGAAACAATGAGCAGTTCTTC. Protein product: CASTGQGGNNEQFF.

The chain joins TRBV6-5 to TRBJ1-2, with a weak D call TRBD1 (5 bases). There are 13 residues in the CDR3. V was pared by 6 bases and J by 8 bases, with 16 bases between. Germline lookup yields CDR1 MNHEY and CDR2 SVGAGI. The CDR3 DNA sequence: TGTGCCAGCAGCCCCGGGGCGGGCCGGGGCTACACCTTC. This gives the protein CASSPGAGRGYTF.

This clone has a single count. V gene TRBV27 combines with J gene TRBJ1-3; TRBD1 matches 9 bases. Trimming at V came to 5 bases and at J to 2 bases, leaving 4 bases not matched to a gene. CDR1 MNHEY and CDR2 SMNVEV come from the germline V gene (reference sequence). CDR3 length equals 15 residues. This CDR3 reads CASSPRTGAGNTIYF. The DNA for the CDR3 is TGTGCCAGCAGTCCACGGACAGGGGCTGGAAACACCATATATTTT.

This clone came up once. The J gene is TRBJ2-1, the V gene TRBV7-9; 9 nucleotides align to TRBD1. Germline trimming cut 10 bases from V and 3 bases from J; bases unmatched to any gene: 7. CDR1 is SEHNR and CDR2 is FQNEAQ in the germline V gene (reference sequence). The CDR3 sequence is 14 residues long. The CDR3: CATTGGTNYNEQFF. The CDR3 coding sequence is TGTGCCACCACAGGGGGCACCAACTACAATGAGCAGTTCTTC.

The chain has TRBV6-6 and TRBJ2-7; 9 bases are shared with TRBD2. CDR3 size: 15 residues. Germline assignment: CDR1 MNHNY and CDR2 SVGAGI (reference sequence). The V and J ends lost 5 bases and 6 bases, in that order; junction bases with no gene match: 11. This CDR3 reads CASSPRPSGNGEQYF. The CDR3 DNA reads TGTGCCAGCAGTCCACGGCCTAGCGGGAATGGCGAGCAGTACTTC.

The V gene is TRBV10-3, the J gene TRBJ2-3, with 10 bases lining up with TRBD1. The CDR3 is made up of 16 amino acids. With V trimmed by 0 bases and J by 3 bases, 3 bases remained unmatched. The germline V gene has CDR1 ENHRY and CDR2 SYGVKD. The DNA of the CDR3 is TGTGCCATCAGTGAGTCACCGGGACAGGGGACAGATACGCAGTATTTT. This encodes CAISESPGQGTDTQYF.

The gene calls are TRBV29-1 and TRBJ2-3; D call uncertain. Germline V lookup: CDR1 SQVTM, CDR2 ANQGSEA. Trimming removed 4 bases from V and 2 bases from J, with 4 bases in between. This CDR3 spans 11 amino acids. This CDR3 is CSVGPTDTQYF. The CDR3, as DNA: TGCAGCGTTGGTCCCACAGATACGCAGTATTTT.

This clone was recorded only once. The chain has TRBV19 and TRBJ2-4; 9 nucleotides align to TRBD2. The CDR3 loop spans 15 amino acids. Germline V gene sequence: CDR1 LNHDA, CDR2 SQIVND (reference sequence). The V gene end was trimmed by 3 bases and the J gene end by 9 bases; junction bases not matched to a gene: 9. DNA of the CDR3: TGTGCCAGTAGTATGGGTGGCGGGGGGGCCGGCATTCAGTACTTC. It encodes CASSMGGGGAGIQYF.

The count of this clone is one. The rearrangement links TRBV28 to TRBJ1-1; D not resolved. This CDR3 has 13 amino acids. Trimming cost V 3 bases and J 0 bases, with 5 bases left between them. Per germline, CDR1 MDHEN and CDR2 SYDVKM. CDR3 protein: CASSFFMNTEAFF. In DNA, the CDR3 is TGTGCCAGCAGTTTTTTTATGAACACTGAAGCTTTCTTT.

The V gene is TRBV10-3, the J gene TRBJ2-7, with D possibly matching TRBD2 (6 bases). This CDR3 is 13 amino acids long. Between the trimmed V and J ends, which lost 6 bases and 0 bases, there was a span of 9 bases. Germline CDR1 reads ENHRY; CDR2 reads SYGVKD. The CDR3 sequence is CAISGDSSYEQYF. The DNA for the CDR3 is TGTGCCATCAGCGGGGACTCCTCCTACGAGCAGTACTTC.

CDR3 protein: CASSLDRGGYTF. CDR3 DNA: TGCGCCAGCAGCTTGGATCGGGGTGGCTACACCTTC. The chain uses TRBV5-1 and TRBJ1-2, with D unclear. With 0 bases removed from V and 7 bases from J, the gap between germline ends came to 7 bases. In germline, CDR1 is SGHRS, CDR2 YFSETQ. The CDR3 totals 12 residues. Combining the CDR3 with reference TRBV5-1 and TRBJ1-2 gives the whole variable domain KAGVTQTPRYLIKTRGQQVTLSCSPISGHRSVSWYQQTPGQGLQFLFEYFSETQRNKGNFPGRFSGRQFSNSRSEMNVSTLELGDSALYLCASSLDRGGYTFGSGTRLTVV.